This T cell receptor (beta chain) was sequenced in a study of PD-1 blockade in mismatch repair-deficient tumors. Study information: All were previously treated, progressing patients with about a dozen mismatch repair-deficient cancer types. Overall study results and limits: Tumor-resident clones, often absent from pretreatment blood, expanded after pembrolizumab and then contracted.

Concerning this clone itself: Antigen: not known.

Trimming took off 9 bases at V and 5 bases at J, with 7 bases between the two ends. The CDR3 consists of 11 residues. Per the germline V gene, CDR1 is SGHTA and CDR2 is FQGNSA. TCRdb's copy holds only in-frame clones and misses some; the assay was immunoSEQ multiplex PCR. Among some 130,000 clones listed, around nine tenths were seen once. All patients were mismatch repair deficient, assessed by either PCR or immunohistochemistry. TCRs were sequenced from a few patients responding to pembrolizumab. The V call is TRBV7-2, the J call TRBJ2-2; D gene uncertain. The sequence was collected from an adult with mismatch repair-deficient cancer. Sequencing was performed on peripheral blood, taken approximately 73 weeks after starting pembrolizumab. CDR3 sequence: CASTNTGELFF. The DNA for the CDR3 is TGTGCCAGTACTAATACCGGGGAGCTGTTTTTT.